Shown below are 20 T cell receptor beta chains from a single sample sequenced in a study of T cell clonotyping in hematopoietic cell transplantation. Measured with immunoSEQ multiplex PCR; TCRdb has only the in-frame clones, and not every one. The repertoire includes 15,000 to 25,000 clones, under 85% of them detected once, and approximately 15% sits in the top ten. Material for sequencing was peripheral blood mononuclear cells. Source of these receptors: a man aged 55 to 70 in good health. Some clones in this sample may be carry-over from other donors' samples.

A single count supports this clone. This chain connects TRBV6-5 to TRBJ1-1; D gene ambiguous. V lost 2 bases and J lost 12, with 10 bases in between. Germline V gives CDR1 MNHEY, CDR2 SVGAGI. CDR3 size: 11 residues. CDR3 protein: CASSYVGISFF. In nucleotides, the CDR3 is TGTGCCAGCAGTTACGTGGGTATATCTTTCTTT.

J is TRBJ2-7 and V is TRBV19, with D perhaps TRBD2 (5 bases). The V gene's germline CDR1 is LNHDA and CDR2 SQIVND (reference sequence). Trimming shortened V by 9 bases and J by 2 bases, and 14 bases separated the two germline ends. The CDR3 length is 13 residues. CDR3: CASAPGKAYEQYF. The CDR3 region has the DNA TGTGCCAGCGCCCCGGGGAAAGCCTACGAGCAGTACTTC. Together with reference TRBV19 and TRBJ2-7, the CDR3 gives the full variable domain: DGGITQSPKYLFRKEGQNVTLSCEQNLNHDAMYWYRQDPGQGLRLIYYSQIVNDFQKGDIAEGYSVSREKKESFPLTVTSAQKNPTAFYLCASAPGKAYEQYFGPGTRLTVT.

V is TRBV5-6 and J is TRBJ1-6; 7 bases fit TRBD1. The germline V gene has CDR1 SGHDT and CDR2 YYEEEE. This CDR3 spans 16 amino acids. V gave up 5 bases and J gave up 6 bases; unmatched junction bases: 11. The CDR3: CASSFKPTGTNSPLHF. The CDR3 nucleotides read TGTGCCAGCAGTTTCAAACCGACAGGGACTAATTCACCCCTCCACTTT.

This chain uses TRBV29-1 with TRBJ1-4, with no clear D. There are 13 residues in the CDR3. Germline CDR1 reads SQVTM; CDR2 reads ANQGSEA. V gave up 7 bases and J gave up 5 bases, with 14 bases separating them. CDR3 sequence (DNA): TGCAGCGCCGGACGAGACCAAAATGAAAAACTGTTTTTT. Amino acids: CSAGRDQNEKLFF. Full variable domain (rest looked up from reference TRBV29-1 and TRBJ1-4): SAVISQKPSRDICQRGTSLTIQCQVDSQVTMMFWYRQQPGQSLTLIATANQGSEATYESGFVIDKFPISRPNLTFSTLTVSNMSPEDSSIYLCSAGRDQNEKLFFGSGTQLSVL.

CDR3 sequence: CASSGISGLEQFF. In DNA form, the CDR3 reads TGTGCCAGCAGCGGAATCTCGGGACTAGAGCAGTTCTTC. V is TRBV9 and J is TRBJ2-1; the match to TRBD2 covers 7 bases. V shed 3 bases and J 10 bases; nucleotides not matched to a gene: 7. The length of the CDR3 is 13 residues. The V gene's germline CDR1 is SGDLS and CDR2 YYNGEE.

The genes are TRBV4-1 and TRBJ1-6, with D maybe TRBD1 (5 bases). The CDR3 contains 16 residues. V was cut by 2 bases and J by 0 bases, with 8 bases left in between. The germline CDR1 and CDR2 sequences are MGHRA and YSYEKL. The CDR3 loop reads CASSQRGSSYNSPLHF. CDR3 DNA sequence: TGCGCCAGCAGCCAAAGGGGAAGCTCCTATAATTCACCCCTCCACTTT.

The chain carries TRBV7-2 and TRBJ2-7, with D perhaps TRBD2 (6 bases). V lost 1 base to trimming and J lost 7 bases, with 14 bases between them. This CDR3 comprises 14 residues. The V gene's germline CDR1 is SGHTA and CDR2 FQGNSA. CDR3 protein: CASSLVGGTREQYF. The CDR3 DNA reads TGTGCCAGCAGCTTAGTGGGCGGGACCCGGGAGCAGTACTTC. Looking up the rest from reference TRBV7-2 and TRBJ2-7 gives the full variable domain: GAGVSQSPSNKVTEKGKDVELRCDPISGHTALYWYRQSLGQGLEFLIYFQGNSAPDKSGLPSDRFSAERTGGSVSTLTIQRTQQEDSAVYLCASSLVGGTREQYFGPGTRLTVT.

CDR3 nucleotide sequence: TGCAGCGTACAATACAGGGTGGGGAACACTGAAGCTTTCTTT. It specifies CSVQYRVGNTEAFF. This chain uses TRBV29-1 with TRBJ1-1; D might be TRBD1 (6 bases). CDR3 length equals 14 residues. The ends were cut back, 6 bases at V and 1 base at J, with 15 bases in the middle. CDR1 and CDR2 (germline): SQVTM, ANQGSEA.

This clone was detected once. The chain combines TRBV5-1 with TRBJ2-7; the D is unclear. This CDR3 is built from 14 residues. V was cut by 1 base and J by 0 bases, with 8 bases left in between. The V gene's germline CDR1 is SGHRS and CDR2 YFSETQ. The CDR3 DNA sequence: TGCGCCAGCAGCTTGCTCTACAGCTCCTACGAGCAGTACTTC. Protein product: CASSLLYSSYEQYF.

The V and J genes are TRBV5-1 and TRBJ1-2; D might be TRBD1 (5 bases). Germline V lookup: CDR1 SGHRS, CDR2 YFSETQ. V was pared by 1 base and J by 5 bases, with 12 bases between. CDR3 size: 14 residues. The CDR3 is CASSLLGAGYGYTF. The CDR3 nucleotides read TGCGCCAGCAGCTTGCTCGGGGCGGGGTATGGCTACACCTTC.

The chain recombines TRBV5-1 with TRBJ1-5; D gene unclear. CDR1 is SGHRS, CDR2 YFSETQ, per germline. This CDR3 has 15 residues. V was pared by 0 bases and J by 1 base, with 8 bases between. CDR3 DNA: TGCGCCAGCAGCTTGGACGCACGGAGCAATCAGCCCCAGCATTTT. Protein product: CASSLDARSNQPQHF.

CDR3 bases: TGTGCCAGCAGCTCGAGCTTCCGAACAGGGGGGACTGAAGCTTTCTTT. Its translation: CASSSSFRTGGTEAFF. The chain combines TRBV7-8 with TRBJ1-1; the match to TRBD1 covers 8 bases. The CDR3 length is 16 residues. Trimming cost V 4 bases and J 5 bases; bases outside gene matches: 12. Germline CDR1 is SGHVS and CDR2 is FQNEAQ.

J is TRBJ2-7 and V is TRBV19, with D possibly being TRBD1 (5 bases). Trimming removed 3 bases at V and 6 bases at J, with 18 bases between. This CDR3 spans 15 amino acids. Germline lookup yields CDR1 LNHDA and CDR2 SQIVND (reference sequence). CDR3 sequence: CASSITTGVFSEQYF. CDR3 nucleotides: TGTGCCAGTAGTATTACCACAGGAGTTTTTAGCGAGCAGTACTTC.

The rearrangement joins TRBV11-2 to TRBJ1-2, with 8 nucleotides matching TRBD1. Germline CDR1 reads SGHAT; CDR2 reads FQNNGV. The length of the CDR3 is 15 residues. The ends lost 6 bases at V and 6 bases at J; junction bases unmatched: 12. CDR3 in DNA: TGTGCCAGCAGTCTCGGGACAGGCATTTTGGATGGCTACACCTTC. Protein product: CASSLGTGILDGYTF. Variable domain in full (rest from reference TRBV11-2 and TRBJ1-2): EAGVAQSPRYKIIEKRQSVAFWCNPISGHATLYWYQQILGQGPKLLIQFQNNGVVDDSQLPKDRFSAERLKGVDSTLKIQPAKLEDSAVYLCASSLGTGILDGYTFGSGTRLTVV.

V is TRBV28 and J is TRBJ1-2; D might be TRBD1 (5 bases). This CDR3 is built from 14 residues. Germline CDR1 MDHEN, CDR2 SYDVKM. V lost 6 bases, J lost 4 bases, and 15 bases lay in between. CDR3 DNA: TGTGCCAGCAGACCTCTCCCCGGGGGCTATGGCTACACCTTC. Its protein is CASRPLPGGYGYTF.

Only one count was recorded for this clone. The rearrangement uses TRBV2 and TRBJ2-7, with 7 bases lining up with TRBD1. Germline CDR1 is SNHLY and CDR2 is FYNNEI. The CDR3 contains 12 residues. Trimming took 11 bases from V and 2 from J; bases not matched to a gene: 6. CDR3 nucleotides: TGTGCCGGTACAGGGGAAGCCTACGAGCAGTACTTC. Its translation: CAGTGEAYEQYF.

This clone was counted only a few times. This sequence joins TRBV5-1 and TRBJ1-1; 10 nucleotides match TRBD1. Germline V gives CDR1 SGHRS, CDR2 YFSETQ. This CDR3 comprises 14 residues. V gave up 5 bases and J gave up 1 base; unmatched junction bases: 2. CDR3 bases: TGCGCCAGCAGTCGGACAGGGGGGAACACTGAAGCTTTCTTT. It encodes CASSRTGGNTEAFF. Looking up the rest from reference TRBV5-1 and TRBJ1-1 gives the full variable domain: KAGVTQTPRYLIKTRGQQVTLSCSPISGHRSVSWYQQTPGQGLQFLFEYFSETQRNKGNFPGRFSGRQFSNSRSEMNVSTLELGDSALYLCASSRTGGNTEAFFGQGTRLTVV.

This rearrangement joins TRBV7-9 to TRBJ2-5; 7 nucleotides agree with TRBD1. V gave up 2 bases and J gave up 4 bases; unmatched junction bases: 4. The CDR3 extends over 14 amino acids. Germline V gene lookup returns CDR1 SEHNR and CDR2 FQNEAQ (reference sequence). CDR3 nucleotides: TGTGCCAGCAGCTTAACGAACAGGGGAGAGACCCAGTACTTC. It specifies CASSLTNRGETQYF. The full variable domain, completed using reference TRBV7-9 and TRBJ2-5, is DTGVSQNPRHKITKRGQNVTFRCDPISEHNRLYWYRQTLGQGPEFLTYFQNEAQLEKSRLLSDRFSAERPKGSFSTLEIQRTEQGDSAMYLCASSLTNRGETQYFGPGTRLLVL.

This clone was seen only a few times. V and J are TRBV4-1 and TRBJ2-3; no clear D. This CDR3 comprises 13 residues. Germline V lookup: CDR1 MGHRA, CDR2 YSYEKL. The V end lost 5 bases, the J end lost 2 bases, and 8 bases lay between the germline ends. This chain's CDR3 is CASSLGTTDTQYF. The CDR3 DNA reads TGCGCCAGCAGCTTGGGCACCACAGATACGCAGTATTTT.

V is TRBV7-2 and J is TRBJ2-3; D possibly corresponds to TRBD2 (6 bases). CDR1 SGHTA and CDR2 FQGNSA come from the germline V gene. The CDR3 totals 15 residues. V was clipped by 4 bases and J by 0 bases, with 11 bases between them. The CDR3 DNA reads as TGTGCCAGCAGCTCCAGCGGGCAGAGCACAGATACGCAGTATTTT. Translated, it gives CASSSSGQSTDTQYF. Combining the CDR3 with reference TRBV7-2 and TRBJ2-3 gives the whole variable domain GAGVSQSPSNKVTEKGKDVELRCDPISGHTALYWYRQSLGQGLEFLIYFQGNSAPDKSGLPSDRFSAERTGGSVSTLTIQRTQQEDSAVYLCASSSSGQSTDTQYFGPGTRLTVL.